The 17 T cell receptor beta chains presented below share a single source sample, sequenced in a study of cytomegalovirus exposure and HLA in healthy donors. PCR involved 60 Vbeta and 13 Jbeta primers. The data were produced by immunoSEQ multiplex PCR, yet TCRdb's version contains in-frame clones alone and is incomplete. Of 160,000 or so clones detected, 60% to 80% appear once; the ten largest clones hold more than 1.4%. Sequenced material: PBMCs. These receptors all come from a male donor in good health and CMV-seronegative.

The genes are TRBV4-3 and TRBJ2-3; D is unresolved. V lost 0 bases, J lost 5 bases, and 15 bases lay in between. This CDR3 comprises 16 residues. Germline V gene sequence: CDR1 LGHNA, CDR2 YSLEER. The DNA for the CDR3 is TGCGCCAGCAGCCAAGATCTAGGTATAGCACAAGATACGCAGTATTTT. This codes for CASSQDLGIAQDTQYF.

The chain couples TRBV2 to TRBJ2-2; 9 bases fit TRBD1. The germline V gene encodes CDR1 SNHLY and CDR2 FYNNEI. The CDR3 runs 14 residues. V lost 4 bases to trimming and J lost 7 bases; unmatched junction nucleotides: 4. The CDR3 is CASSAGQGNGELFF. The CDR3, as DNA: TGTGCCAGCAGTGCCGGACAGGGGAACGGGGAGCTGTTTTTT.

The rearrangement joins TRBV4-2 to TRBJ1-6; tentatively, D is TRBD1 (5 bases). V was clipped by 0 bases and J by 10 bases, with 13 bases between them. This CDR3 has 15 amino acids. From germline, CDR1 is LGHNA and CDR2 YNFKEQ. CDR3 in DNA: TGTGCCAGCAGCCAAGATCGGGGGTTAGGATCACCCCTCCACTTT. Amino acids: CASSQDRGLGSPLHF.

V and J are TRBV29-1 and TRBJ2-5; 8 nucleotides match TRBD1. The J call is uncertain, as TRBJ2-7 better fits the DNA end. CDR1 and CDR2 from the germline V gene are SQVTM and ANQGSEA. The CDR3 consists of 16 residues. The CDR3 is CSVIERTGTTTYEQYF. For the CDR3, the DNA is TGCAGCGTGATTGAAAGGACAGGGACCACAACTTACGAGCAGTACTTC.

The genes are TRBV5-1 and TRBJ2-2; TRBD2 aligns across 12 bases. Germline trimming cut 4 bases from V and 7 bases from J; bases unmatched to any gene: 8. Germline CDR1 and CDR2: SGHRS and YFSETQ. The CDR3 runs to 16 residues. The CDR3 DNA reads TGCGCCAGCAGCCCGGATCTAGCGGGAGGGCGCGGGGAGCTGTTTTTT. Its translation is CASSPDLAGGRGELFF.

V usage is TRBV12-5 and J usage is TRBJ1-2; 8 bases are shared with TRBD1. The CDR3 consists of 14 residues. V shed 3 bases, J shed 3 bases, and the junction held 3 bases outside the gene matches. The V gene's germline CDR1 is LGHNT and CDR2 FRNRAP. The chain's CDR3 is CASGFNRGDYGYTF. CDR3 in DNA: TGTGCTAGTGGTTTTAACAGGGGGGACTATGGCTACACCTTC.

With regard to this clone: At one end, the junction sequence differs from germline, possibly due to a read error. The V and J genes are TRBV10-3 and TRBJ1-1, with D unresolved. Germline-derived CDR1 and CDR2 are ENHRY and SYGVKD. The CDR3 is 11 residues long. The CDR3 reads CALSTGTEAFF. The CDR3, as DNA: TGTGCCCTCAGCACCGGCACTGAAGCTTTCTTT.

A word on this clone: At one boundary the junction diverges from the germline segment, which might be a read error. V is TRBV4-1 and J is TRBJ1-2; D gene unclear. The CDR3 runs 13 residues. Germline V CDR1 and CDR2: MGHRA, YSYEKL. CDR3 residues: CASSPSPDYVYTF. CDR3 in DNA: TGCGCCAGCAGCCCCTCGCCTGACTATGTCTACACCTTC.

This clone was seen more than once but under ten times. This chain connects TRBV19 to TRBJ1-5; 7 nucleotides match TRBD1. Germline lookup yields CDR1 LNHDA and CDR2 SQIVND (reference sequence). V shed 3 bases, J shed 4 bases, and the junction held 6 bases outside the gene matches. The CDR3 length is 15 residues. CDR3 loop: CASSMSRGLNQPQHF. CDR3 coding DNA: TGTGCCAGTAGTATGAGTAGGGGGCTGAATCAGCCCCAGCATTTT.

In DNA, the CDR3 is TGTGCCAGCAGCTCGACAGGGAGCAATCAGCCCCAGCATTTT. Translation: CASSSTGSNQPQHF. The chain carries TRBV11-2 and TRBJ1-5; 7 bases agree with TRBD1. The germline V gene has CDR1 SGHAT and CDR2 FQNNGV. Germline trimming cut 4 bases from V and 1 base from J; bases unmatched to any gene: 1. This CDR3 comprises 14 residues.

The CDR3 sequence is CASRGTSGGIGELFF. The CDR3 DNA reads TGTGCCAGCAGAGGGACTAGCGGGGGTATCGGGGAGCTGTTTTTT. The chain is built from TRBV6-1 and TRBJ2-2; TRBD2 matches at 14 bases. V lost 6 bases, J lost 7 bases, and 4 bases stayed unmatched. CDR1 is MNHNS, CDR2 SASEGT, per germline. The CDR3 totals 15 residues.

In its sample, this clone ranks as medium-sized. V is TRBV6-5 and J is TRBJ1-1; TRBD1 matches at 10 bases. Germline loops: CDR1 MNHEY, CDR2 SVGAGI. Losses at the gene ends were 0 bases for V and 5 bases for J; bases not matched to a gene: 0. The length of the CDR3 is 14 residues. The CDR3: CASSYSGQGTEAFF. DNA for the CDR3: TGTGCCAGCAGTTACTCGGGACAGGGGACTGAAGCTTTCTTT.

The chain recombines TRBV7-2 with TRBJ1-4; 11 bases fit TRBD1. From germline, CDR1 is SGHTA and CDR2 FQGNSA. V lost 6 bases and J lost 7; bases outside the gene matches: 7. The CDR3 extends over 15 amino acids. The CDR3 DNA sequence: TGTGCCAGCAGGGACAGGGGGCAGGAGGTTGAAAAACTGTTTTTT. This encodes CASRDRGQEVEKLFF.

V and J are TRBV9 and TRBJ2-1; 10 nucleotides agree with TRBD2. CDR1 is SGDLS, CDR2 YYNGEE, per germline. This CDR3 is built from 16 residues. V trimming: 0 bases; J trimming: 6 bases; junction bases outside the gene matches: 6. The CDR3 loop is CASSVEGSGRVNEQFF. The CDR3 coding sequence is TGTGCCAGCAGCGTAGAAGGGAGCGGGAGGGTCAATGAGCAGTTCTTC.

The chain joins TRBV6-5 to TRBJ1-5; possible D gene TRBD1, 6 bases. The V gene's germline CDR1 is MNHEY and CDR2 SVGAGI. The CDR3 runs to 15 residues. V lost 5 bases and J lost 2, with 13 bases in between. DNA for the CDR3: TGTGCCAGCAGTACCCGGGACAACGGCAATCAGCCCCAGCATTTT. It is translated as CASSTRDNGNQPQHF.

The J gene is TRBJ2-7, the V gene TRBV27; 7 positions agree with TRBD2. The V gene's germline CDR1 is MNHEY and CDR2 SMNVEV (reference sequence). This CDR3 spans 14 amino acids. V gave up 3 bases and J gave up 2 bases; unmatched junction bases: 4. Written as DNA, the CDR3 is TGTGCCAGCAGTTTGGGAGGGGCGACCTACGAGCAGTACTTC. It yields the protein CASSLGGATYEQYF.

The rearrangement joins TRBV11-2 to TRBJ2-3; 8 positions match TRBD2. This CDR3 spans 17 amino acids. Germline lookup yields CDR1 SGHAT and CDR2 FQNNGV. V lost 1 base to trimming and J lost 3 bases; unmatched junction nucleotides: 9. This CDR3 is CASSLGIWREETDTQYF. In DNA, the CDR3 is TGTGCCAGCAGCTTAGGTATCTGGCGGGAGGAAACAGATACGCAGTATTTT.